This T cell receptor beta chain appears in the sequencing data of a study of low-dose radiotherapy and immunotherapy resistance in tumors (dated by TCRdb to between 2021 and 2022). Regarding the research as a whole: Cohort 1 received 0.5 Gy per fraction every 2 weeks, with a prescribed total PTV dose of 6.5 Gy. Trial participants were not randomized into treatment groups. Patients were given nivolumab as a 240 mg flat dose every two weeks and ipilimumab at 1 mg/kg every six weeks, with both drugs delivered intravenously. Starting on cycle 1 day 1, patients took 300 mg of aspirin by mouth once daily for four cycles. Eight patients were included in the translational analysis: three from the first dose cohort and the first five from the second dose cohort. Cohort 2 received 1 Gy per fraction every two weeks, with a total of 13 Gy over 26 weeks. Cyclophosphamide 200 mg/m2 was administered intravenously every two weeks, one day before each radiation and immunotherapy administration.

V and J lose 0 bases and 7 bases, and a span of 4 bases separates them. Including cysteine and phenylalanine, the CDR3 has 11 amino acids. Only CDR3 DNA is held: 33 bases, read in frame from base 1. For CDR1 and CDR2, the germline V gene lists SGHRS and YFSETQ. The time point label of this sample denotes: after trial treatment. According to the study, the label for this sample's treatment or condition signals: LDRT plus nivolumab, ipilimumab, low-dose cyclophosphamide and aspirin (RACIN trial). The donors came from RACIN, which was a single-arm phase I dose-escalation trial that paired nivolumab and ipilimumab with aspirin, low-dose cyclophosphamide and low-dose radiotherapy. Eligible patients had advanced, TIL-negative solid tumors. TCRdb lists the instrument as Illumina HiSeq 2500. First-strand cDNA was synthesized using Superscript III and a set of TRAV- and TRBV-specific primers, so that both TCRalpha and TCRbeta chains were covered. TCRs were amplified for 20 PCR cycles with Phusion, using a constant-region primer paired with the adapter attached to the V primers. The isolated mRNA was amplified using the MessageAmp II aRNA Amplification Kit, with in vitro transcription performed for approximately 16 hours at 37 degrees C. The Dynabeads mRNA DIRECT Purification Kit was used to isolate mRNA for TCR sequencing. Indexed Illumina adapters were added in a second roughly 25-cycle Phusion PCR, and the resulting products were purified with AMPure XP beads. From the authors' description of their analysis: Using custom Perl scripts, TCR sequences encoding the same protein were pooled, out-of-frame sequences were removed, and the abundance of each clonotype was computed. Any TCR sequence supported by only a single read was excluded from analysis. The metrics used to describe the repertoires included Shannon entropy, Gini index, clonality, richness, and the frequency of TCRs shared between repertoires. The public reads were quality trimmed at Q25 with fastp and then assembled into clones with MiXCR by TCRdb, keeping productive beta chains. Each entry is one CDR3 protein sequence, shown with its most common DNA and genes. Clone size and V and J calls follow TCRdb, not the original study. This sample holds approximately 91,000 distinct CDR3 sequences; less than 25% were observed only once. The top ten hold roughly 13% of the sample.

About this clonotype itself: No cognate antigen has been identified for it. No base qualities exist here, and no much larger clone lies one base off it.

This clonotype was obtained from a female donor with ovarian cancer. The chain employs TRBV5-1 and TRBJ1-1; the D segment cannot be called with confidence. Source: PBMCs, taken after low-dose radiotherapy plus immunotherapy. The CDR3 region reads CASSLGDEAFF. The DNA reads TGCGCCAGCAGCTTGGGAGATGAAGCTTTCTTT.